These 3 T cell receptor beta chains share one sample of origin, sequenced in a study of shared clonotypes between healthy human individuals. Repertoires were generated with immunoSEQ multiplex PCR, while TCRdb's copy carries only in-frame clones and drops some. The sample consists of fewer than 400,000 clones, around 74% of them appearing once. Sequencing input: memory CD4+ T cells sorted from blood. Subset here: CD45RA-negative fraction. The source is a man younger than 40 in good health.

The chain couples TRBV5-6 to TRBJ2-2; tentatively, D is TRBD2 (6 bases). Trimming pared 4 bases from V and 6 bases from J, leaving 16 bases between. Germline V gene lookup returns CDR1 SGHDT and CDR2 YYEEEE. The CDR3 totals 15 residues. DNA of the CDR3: TGTGCCAGCAGCCCGGGGGAGCGTGGTCCCGGGGAGCTGTTTTTT. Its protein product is CASSPGERGPGELFF.

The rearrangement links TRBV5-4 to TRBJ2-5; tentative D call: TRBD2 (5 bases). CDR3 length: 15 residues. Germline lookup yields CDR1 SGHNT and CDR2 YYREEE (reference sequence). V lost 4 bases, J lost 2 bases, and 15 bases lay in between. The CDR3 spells CASSPPGSRQETQYF. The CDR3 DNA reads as TGTGCCAGCAGCCCACCGGGGAGTCGGCAAGAGACCCAGTACTTC.

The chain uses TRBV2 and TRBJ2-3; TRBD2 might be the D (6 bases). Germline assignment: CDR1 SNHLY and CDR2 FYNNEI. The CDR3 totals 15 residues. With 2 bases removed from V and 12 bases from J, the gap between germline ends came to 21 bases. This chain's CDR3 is CASSEHPPSVAPQYF. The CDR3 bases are TGTGCCAGCAGTGAACACCCCCCTAGCGTCGCCCCACAGTATTTT.